Described below is a single T cell receptor (beta chain) sequence and its context. Antigen: not known. The entry originates in a study of T cell responses to AZD1222 COVID-19 vaccine. As for the study in general: Second-dose recipients at about 4 or about 12 weeks were treated as one pooled group.

Regarding the study as a whole: Following two doses of AZD1222, Spike-specific TCR breadth and depth rose. Possibly, clonal diversity was underestimated; donors were largely white British and included more females. In the spike-specific TCR repertoire, nearly half reportedly target unmutated variant regions.

Libraries were prepared by immunoSEQ multiplex PCR; TCRdb keeps only in-frame clonotypes and omits some of them. The sample yields some 170,000 clones, approximately 88% seen once. This CDR3 contains 13 residues. V lost 1 base and J lost 6, with 9 bases in between. The genes are TRBV12-3 or TRBV12-4 and TRBJ1-2; possibly TRBD1 for D (5 bases). The sequences come from peripheral blood, collected on day 0 of AZD1222 vaccination. The TCR was taken from an adult in good health. The CDR3 sequence is CASSLVQGHGYTF. As DNA, the CDR3 is TGTGCCAGCAGTTTAGTCCAGGGCCATGGCTACACCTTC.